What follows describes a single T cell receptor (beta chain). Its specificity is not known. The data originate from a study of beta chain features in type 1 diabetes. The study's findings and limits: There was a moderate but significant shortening of TCRB CDR3s in all four CD4+ subsets of Type 1 diabetes patients.

Germline-derived CDR1 and CDR2 are SEHNR and FQNEAQ (reference sequence). The junction had 9 bases not matched to a gene; V was cut back by 5 bases and J by 6 bases. The CDR3 consists of 14 residues. Sequenced material consisted of expressed TCRB transcripts (all of the isolated RNA was reverse transcribed). Data came from immunoSEQ multiplex PCR; TCRdb stores just in-frame clones and leaves some out. The table records under 250,000 clones, about 15% of them present only once. Sequencing was carried out using naive CD4+ T cells from blood. This clonotype was obtained from a man aged 25 to 40 with type 1 diabetes. The chain has TRBV7-9 and TRBJ1-2; 7 bases align to TRBD1. CDR3 loop: CASSRDSEAHGYTF. CDR3 nucleotides: TGTGCCAGCAGCCGGGACAGCGAGGCTCATGGCTACACCTTC.